The 25 T cell receptor beta chains in this list originate from one sample, sequenced in a study of graft-versus-host responses after intestinal transplantation. Sequenced by immunoSEQ multiplex PCR; TCRdb stores in-frame clones only, minus some. The sample includes some 70,000 clones, roughly 92% of them seen just once. Sequencing was performed on bone marrow, taken approximately 100 weeks after intestinal transplantation. Every receptor here comes from a human patient who received an intestinal transplant, so some T cells may come from the graft donor.

The chain uses TRBV5-1 and TRBJ2-1; TRBD1 matches 9 bases. V was clipped by 4 bases and J by 1 base; unmatched bases: 9. The CDR3 loop spans 17 amino acids. Germline V CDR1 and CDR2: SGHRS, YFSETQ. In nucleotides, the CDR3 is TGCGCCAGCAGCCTAACCGGGACAGGGCATTCCTACAATGAGCAGTTCTTC. Translating gives CASSLTGTGHSYNEQFF.

The chain employs TRBV12-5 and TRBJ2-1, with 11 bases identical to TRBD2. The junction had 13 bases not matched to a gene; V was cut back by 7 bases and J by 5 bases. The germline V gene has CDR1 LGHNT and CDR2 FRNRAP. CDR3 length equals 17 residues. DNA of the CDR3: TGTGCTAGTGAACTGAGAACCGGGACTAGCGGACACAATGAGCAGTTCTTC. It yields the protein CASELRTGTSGHNEQFF. The complete variable domain, with remaining parts taken from reference TRBV12-5 and TRBJ2-1, reads DARVTQTPRHKVTEMGQEVTMRCQPILGHNTVFWYRQTMMQGLELLAYFRNRAPLDDSGMPKDRFSAEMPDATLATLKIQPSEPRDSAVYFCASELRTGTSGHNEQFFGPGTRLTVL.

J is TRBJ2-5 and V is TRBV6-6; D may correspond to TRBD1 or TRBD2 (5 bases each). Germline CDR1 MNHNY, CDR2 SVGAGI (reference sequence). The CDR3 is made up of 11 amino acids. V lost 7 bases to trimming and J lost 10 bases, with 13 bases between them. CDR3 coding DNA: TGTGCCAGCACCCAGGGAGAACACCAGTACTTC. It encodes CASTQGEHQYF.

The J gene is TRBJ1-5, the V gene TRBV19, with 7 bases lining up with TRBD1. This CDR3 is built from 15 residues. After removal of 5 bases from V and 1 base from J, the junction contained 5 bases not matched to a gene. The germline CDR1 and CDR2 sequences are LNHDA and SQIVND (reference sequence). CDR3 in DNA: TGTGCCAGTAGTCCGGGACAGATGAGCAATCAGCCCCAGCATTTT. Translating gives CASSPGQMSNQPQHF. The variable domain in full, completed from reference TRBV19 and TRBJ1-5, reads DGGITQSPKYLFRKEGQNVTLSCEQNLNHDAMYWYRQDPGQGLRLIYYSQIVNDFQKGDIAEGYSVSREKKESFPLTVTSAQKNPTAFYLCASSPGQMSNQPQHFGDGTRLSIL.

V is TRBV19 and J is TRBJ1-6, with D possibly matching TRBD1 (6 bases). The CDR3 covers 15 residues. Per germline, CDR1 LNHDA and CDR2 SQIVND (reference sequence). Trimming pared 6 bases from V and 6 bases from J, leaving 15 bases between. The CDR3 is CASRGGRGTNSPLHF. The CDR3 DNA is TGTGCCAGTAGAGGGGGACGGGGTACTAATTCACCCCTCCACTTT.

This rearrangement joins TRBV18 to TRBJ1-2; no reliable D call. Germline V gives CDR1 KGHSH, CDR2 LQKENI. This CDR3 is 14 amino acids long. V was cut by 3 bases and J by 7 bases, with 15 bases left in between. The CDR3 DNA reads as TGTGCCAGCTCACCGTCTGAAAAGGCGGGTGGCTACACCTTC. Amino acid sequence: CASSPSEKAGGYTF.

The rearrangement links TRBV4-1 to TRBJ2-2; 10 bases align to TRBD2. The V gene end was trimmed by 0 bases and the J gene end by 3 bases; junction bases not matched to a gene: 10. CDR3 length equals 19 residues. The germline CDR1 and CDR2 sequences are MGHRA and YSYEKL. The CDR3 DNA sequence: TGCGCCAGCAGCCAAGACCCCTTACTAGCGGGGCTCGACACCGGGGAGCTGTTTTTT. This gives the protein CASSQDPLLAGLDTGELFF.

The chain recombines TRBV4-1 with TRBJ1-6; possible D gene TRBD1, 5 bases. The CDR3 runs 15 residues. The ends were cut back, 0 bases at V and 4 bases at J, with 7 bases in the middle. The germline gives CDR1 MGHRA, CDR2 YSYEKL. The CDR3 protein is CASSQDRGYNSPLHF. The CDR3 coding sequence is TGCGCCAGCAGCCAAGATCGGGGGTATAATTCACCCCTCCACTTT.

This clone has only one observation. This chain links TRBV7-9 with TRBJ1-1; no definite D call. Germline V gene sequence: CDR1 SEHNR, CDR2 FQNEAQ (reference sequence). Trimming pared 2 bases from V and 0 bases from J, leaving 7 bases between. The length of the CDR3 is 14 residues. The CDR3 DNA reads as TGTGCCAGCAGCTTACAAGGGTTGAACACTGAAGCTTTCTTT. Its protein product is CASSLQGLNTEAFF.

This clone was detected only once. This sequence joins TRBV11-1 and TRBJ2-1; 13 nucleotides line up with TRBD2. Germline CDR1 and CDR2: SGHAT and FQDESV (reference sequence). The CDR3 has 17 amino acids. V trimming: 7 bases; J trimming: 7 bases; junction bases outside the gene matches: 13. The CDR3 reads CASKGGTSGMIRNEQFF. As DNA, the CDR3 is TGTGCCAGCAAAGGGGGGACTAGCGGGATGATTAGGAATGAGCAGTTCTTC.

The gene calls are TRBV6-1 and TRBJ2-2; D tentatively fits TRBD1 or TRBD2 (6 bases each). The germline gives CDR1 MNHNS, CDR2 SASEGT. The CDR3 has 15 amino acids. The V end was cut by 4 bases, the J end by 2 bases, with 11 bases between. CDR3 coding DNA: TGTGCCAGCAGTGTTTCGGGGGCAAACACCGGGGAGCTGTTTTTT. Protein product: CASSVSGANTGELFF.

V and J are TRBV2 and TRBJ1-1; possible D gene TRBD1, 6 bases. CDR3 length: 14 amino acids. V was trimmed by 6 bases and J by 4 bases, leaving 15 bases between them. Germline lookup yields CDR1 SNHLY and CDR2 FYNNEI. As DNA, the CDR3 is TGTGCCAGCAGCGATCAGGGGAAGGCCACTGAAGCTTTCTTT. Its protein is CASSDQGKATEAFF. The variable domain in full, completed from reference TRBV2 and TRBJ1-1, reads EPEVTQTPSHQVTQMGQEVILRCVPISNHLYFYWYRQILGQKVEFLVSFYNNEISEKSEIFDDQFSVERPDGSNFTLKIRSTKLEDSAMYFCASSDQGKATEAFFGQGTRLTVV.

V gene TRBV5-6 combines with J gene TRBJ2-1; D possibly corresponds to TRBD2 (6 bases). Germline lookup yields CDR1 SGHDT and CDR2 YYEEEE. This CDR3 has 18 amino acids. The V gene lost 5 bases and the J gene lost 3 bases, with 24 bases spanning the gap. Here the CDR3 DNA reads TGTGCCAGCAGTTCCGGGACTGGCCCCTTACTTAGCTACAATGAGCAGTTCTTC. This codes for CASSSGTGPLLSYNEQFF.

This clone was recorded only once. The chain is built from TRBV29-1 and TRBJ2-1; a weak D match, TRBD1 (5 bases). V lost 4 bases to trimming and J lost 6 bases, with 22 bases between them. Germline V lookup: CDR1 SQVTM, CDR2 ANQGSEA. The CDR3 spans 16 residues. The CDR3 sequence: CSVAVHWGGPFNEQFF. DNA of the CDR3: TGCAGCGTTGCCGTACACTGGGGCGGCCCATTCAATGAGCAGTTCTTC.

The chain employs TRBV29-1 and TRBJ1-1; weak D call: TRBD1 (5 bases). This CDR3 is 15 amino acids long. Looked up from germline, CDR1 is SQVTM and CDR2 is ANQGSEA. Trimming pared 7 bases from V and 5 bases from J, leaving 23 bases between. CDR3 amino acids: CSGTRDLNRGTEAFF. Written as DNA, the CDR3 is TGCAGCGGGACCCGGGACTTAAACCGGGGGACTGAAGCTTTCTTT.

The V gene is TRBV13, the J gene TRBJ2-5, with TRBD2 matching over 14 bases. Germline CDR1 reads PRHDT; CDR2 reads FYEKMQ (reference sequence). The CDR3 loop spans 16 amino acids. J was trimmed by 2 bases and V by 5 bases; bases with no gene match: 4. As DNA, the CDR3 is TGTGCCAGCAGCCCCCGACTAGCGGGGGGGCAAGAGACCCAGTACTTC. As protein: CASSPRLAGGQETQYF.

V and J are TRBV28 and TRBJ2-7; D may be TRBD1 (6 bases). Per the germline V gene, CDR1 is MDHEN and CDR2 is SYDVKM. The CDR3 is made up of 15 amino acids. The V gene lost 4 bases and the J gene lost 1 base, with 14 bases spanning the gap. The CDR3 region has the DNA TGTGCCAGCAGTTCCTCTGACAGGACTTCCTACGAGCAGTACTTC. Its translation is CASSSSDRTSYEQYF.

This chain links TRBV5-5 with TRBJ2-5; D gene ambiguous. V gave up 0 bases and J gave up 2 bases, with 8 bases separating them. The length of the CDR3 is 14 residues. Per the germline V gene, CDR1 is SGHKS and CDR2 is YYEKEE (reference sequence). The CDR3 coding sequence is TGTGCCAGCAGCTTGGGACAAGTTCAAGAGACCCAGTACTTC. It encodes CASSLGQVQETQYF.

This clone was found a few times. The chain combines TRBV28 with TRBJ2-7; 7 positions agree with TRBD2. The CDR3 contains 14 residues. Per the germline V gene, CDR1 is MDHEN and CDR2 is SYDVKM. Trimming took 7 bases from V and 6 from J; bases not matched to a gene: 12. CDR3: CASTVDGRPPEQYF. CDR3 DNA: TGTGCCAGCACGGTAGACGGGAGGCCTCCCGAGCAGTACTTC.

The genes are TRBV5-4 and TRBJ2-5, with 13 bases matching TRBD2. Germline V CDR1 and CDR2: SGHNT, YYREEE (reference sequence). V trimming: 4 bases; J trimming: 3 bases; junction bases outside the gene matches: 6. The CDR3 sequence is 16 residues long. The CDR3: CASSQSGTSGKETQYF. The DNA for the CDR3 is TGTGCCAGCAGCCAATCCGGGACTAGCGGGAAAGAGACCCAGTACTTC. Full variable domain (rest looked up from reference TRBV5-4 and TRBJ2-5): ETGVTQSPTHLIKTRGQQVTLRCSSQSGHNTVSWYQQALGQGPQFIFQYYREEENGRGNFPPRFSGLQFPNYSSELNVNALELDDSALYLCASSQSGTSGKETQYFGPGTRLLVL.

The chain recombines TRBV6-1 with TRBJ1-4; the D is unclear. CDR1 MNHNS and CDR2 SASEGT come from the germline V gene. This CDR3 is 14 amino acids long. Trimming shortened V by 1 base and J by 5 bases, and 8 bases separated the two germline ends. This chain's CDR3 is CASSEDRLNEKLFF. The CDR3 nucleotides are TGTGCCAGCAGTGAAGACAGACTGAATGAAAAACTGTTTTTT.

The V call is TRBV7-9, the J call TRBJ2-1, with TRBD2 identical over 10 bases. The CDR3 runs 16 residues. Germline V lookup: CDR1 SEHNR, CDR2 FQNEAQ (reference sequence). The trim removed 5 bases at V and 3 bases at J, leaving 7 bases unmatched. The CDR3, as DNA: TGTGCCAGCAGCCCCCAAGGACTAGCGGACTACAATGAGCAGTTCTTC. Its translation is CASSPQGLADYNEQFF. The full variable domain, rest sourced from reference TRBV7-9 and TRBJ2-1, is DTGVSQNPRHKITKRGQNVTFRCDPISEHNRLYWYRQTLGQGPEFLTYFQNEAQLEKSRLLSDRFSAERPKGSFSTLEIQRTEQGDSAMYLCASSPQGLADYNEQFFGPGTRLTVL.

This chain links TRBV7-9 with TRBJ2-1; a weak D match, TRBD2 (6 bases). The CDR3 contains 17 residues. Germline CDR1 SEHNR, CDR2 FQNEAQ (reference sequence). V lost 3 bases, J lost 4 bases, and 19 bases lay in between. Written as DNA, the CDR3 is TGTGCCAGCAGCTTGAGCTCGGGACTGTTGACTTACAATGAGCAGTTCTTC. Protein sequence: CASSLSSGLLTYNEQFF.

The chain has TRBV27 and TRBJ2-7; 7 nucleotides agree with TRBD1. V was clipped by 4 bases and J by 4 bases; unmatched bases: 1. The length of the CDR3 is 12 residues. Germline V gene data show CDR1 as MNHEY and CDR2 as SMNVEV (reference sequence). The CDR3 is CASSSTGYEQYF. As DNA, the CDR3 is TGTGCCAGCAGTTCGACAGGGTACGAGCAGTACTTC.

This rearrangement joins TRBV11-2 to TRBJ2-2; no firm D call. Germline V gene sequence: CDR1 SGHAT, CDR2 FQNNGV. V lost 0 bases, J lost 4 bases, and 3 bases lay in between. CDR3 size: 13 residues. DNA for the CDR3: TGTGCCAGCAGCTTAGAGGTCACCGGGGAGCTGTTTTTT. This codes for CASSLEVTGELFF.